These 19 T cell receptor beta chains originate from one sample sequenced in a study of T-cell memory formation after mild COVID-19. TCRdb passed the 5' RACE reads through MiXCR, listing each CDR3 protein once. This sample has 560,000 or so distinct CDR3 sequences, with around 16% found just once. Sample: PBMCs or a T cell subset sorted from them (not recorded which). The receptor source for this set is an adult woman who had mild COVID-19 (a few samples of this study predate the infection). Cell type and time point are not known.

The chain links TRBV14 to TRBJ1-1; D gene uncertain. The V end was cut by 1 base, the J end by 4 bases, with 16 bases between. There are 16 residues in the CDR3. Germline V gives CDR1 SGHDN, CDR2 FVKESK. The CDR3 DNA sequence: TGTGCCAGCAGCCAAGGAGGGTTAATGGGGAGCACTGAAGCTTTCTTT. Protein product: CASSQGGLMGSTEAFF. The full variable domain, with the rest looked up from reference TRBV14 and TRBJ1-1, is EAGVTQFPSHSVIEKGQTVTLRCDPISGHDNLYWYRRVMGKEIKFLLHFVKESKQDESGMPNNRFLAERTGGTYSTLKVQPAELEDSGVYFCASSQGGLMGSTEAFFGQGTRLTVV.

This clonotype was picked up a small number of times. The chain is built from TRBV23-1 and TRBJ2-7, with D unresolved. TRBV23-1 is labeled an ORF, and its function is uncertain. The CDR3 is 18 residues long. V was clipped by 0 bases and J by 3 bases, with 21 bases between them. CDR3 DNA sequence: TGCGCCAGCAGTCAATCTCGGCAGCTCCGTTTGATCAGCTACGAGCAGTACTTC. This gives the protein CASSQSRQLRLISYEQYF.

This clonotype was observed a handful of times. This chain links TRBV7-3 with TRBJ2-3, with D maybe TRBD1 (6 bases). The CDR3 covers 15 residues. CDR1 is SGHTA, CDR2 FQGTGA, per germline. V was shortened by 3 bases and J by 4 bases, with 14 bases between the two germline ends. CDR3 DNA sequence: TGTGCCAGCAGCTTCTCTACAGGGTCAGCAGATACGCAGTATTTT. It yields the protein CASSFSTGSADTQYF.

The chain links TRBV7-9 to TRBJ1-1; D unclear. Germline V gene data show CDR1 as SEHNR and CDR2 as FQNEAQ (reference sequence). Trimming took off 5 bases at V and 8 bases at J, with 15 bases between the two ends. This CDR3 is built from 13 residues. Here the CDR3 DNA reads TGTGCCAGCAGCCCGACTCTCCAAGGCGAAGCTTTCTTT. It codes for CASSPTLQGEAFF.

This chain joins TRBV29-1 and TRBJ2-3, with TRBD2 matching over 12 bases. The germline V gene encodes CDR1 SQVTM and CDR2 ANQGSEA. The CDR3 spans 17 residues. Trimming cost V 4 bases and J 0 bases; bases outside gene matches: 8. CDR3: CSVGGTSGLPSTDTQYF. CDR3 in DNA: TGCAGCGTTGGCGGGACTAGCGGGCTTCCTAGCACAGATACGCAGTATTTT.

The CDR3 is CASSSGTSGRAQGNEQFF. The DNA of the CDR3 is TGTGCCAGCAGCTCCGGGACTAGCGGGAGGGCCCAGGGCAATGAGCAGTTCTTC. The chain links TRBV5-4 to TRBJ2-1; 16 bases are a match to TRBD2. CDR3 length: 18 amino acids. The ends lost 3 bases at V and 6 bases at J; junction bases unmatched: 9. Germline CDR1 is SGHNT and CDR2 is YYREEE (reference sequence).

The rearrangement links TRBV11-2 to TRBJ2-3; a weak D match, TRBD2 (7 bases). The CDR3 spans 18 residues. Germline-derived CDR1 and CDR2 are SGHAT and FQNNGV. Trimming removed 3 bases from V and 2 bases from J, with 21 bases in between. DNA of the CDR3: TGTGCCAGCAGCTTCGATCGACTCGCGGGGGCGCACACAGATACGCAGTATTTT. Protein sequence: CASSFDRLAGAHTDTQYF.

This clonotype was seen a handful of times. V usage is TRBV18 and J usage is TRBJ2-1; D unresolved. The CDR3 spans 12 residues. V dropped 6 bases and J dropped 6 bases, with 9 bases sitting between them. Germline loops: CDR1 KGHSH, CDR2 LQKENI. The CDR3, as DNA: TGTGCCAGCTCGAGCAGTGGCAATGAGCAGTTCTTC. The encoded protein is CASSSSGNEQFF.

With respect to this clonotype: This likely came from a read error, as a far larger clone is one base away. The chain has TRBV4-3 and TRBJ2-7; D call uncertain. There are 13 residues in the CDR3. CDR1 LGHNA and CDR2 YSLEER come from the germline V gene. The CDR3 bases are TGCGCCCGCAGCCTCTCTGGGTCCTACGAGCAGTACTTC. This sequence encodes CARSLSGSYEQYF.

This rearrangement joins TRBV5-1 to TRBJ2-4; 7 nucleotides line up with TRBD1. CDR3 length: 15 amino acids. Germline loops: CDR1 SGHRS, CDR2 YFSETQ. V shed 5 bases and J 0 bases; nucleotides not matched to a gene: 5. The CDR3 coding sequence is TGCGCCAGCAGTGGACAGGTGATAGCCAAAAACATTCAGTACTTC. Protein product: CASSGQVIAKNIQYF.

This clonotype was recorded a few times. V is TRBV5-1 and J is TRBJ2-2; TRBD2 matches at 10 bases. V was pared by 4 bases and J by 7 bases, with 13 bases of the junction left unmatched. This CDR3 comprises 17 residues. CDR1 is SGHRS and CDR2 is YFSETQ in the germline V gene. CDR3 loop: CASSRPDGSGGIGELFF. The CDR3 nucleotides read TGCGCCAGCAGCCGCCCGGATGGTAGCGGGGGGATCGGGGAGCTGTTTTTT.

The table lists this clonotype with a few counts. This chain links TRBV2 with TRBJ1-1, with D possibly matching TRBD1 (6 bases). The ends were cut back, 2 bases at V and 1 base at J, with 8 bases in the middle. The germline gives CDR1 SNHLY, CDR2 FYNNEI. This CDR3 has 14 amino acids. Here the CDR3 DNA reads TGTGCCAGCAGTGAACAGGGGTCGAACACTGAAGCTTTCTTT. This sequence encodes CASSEQGSNTEAFF.

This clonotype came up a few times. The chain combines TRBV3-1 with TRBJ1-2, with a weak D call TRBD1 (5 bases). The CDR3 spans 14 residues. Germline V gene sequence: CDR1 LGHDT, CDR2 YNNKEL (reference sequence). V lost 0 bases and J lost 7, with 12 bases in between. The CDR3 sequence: CASSQEVGDAGYTF. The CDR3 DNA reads TGTGCCAGCAGCCAAGAGGTCGGGGACGCTGGCTACACCTTC.

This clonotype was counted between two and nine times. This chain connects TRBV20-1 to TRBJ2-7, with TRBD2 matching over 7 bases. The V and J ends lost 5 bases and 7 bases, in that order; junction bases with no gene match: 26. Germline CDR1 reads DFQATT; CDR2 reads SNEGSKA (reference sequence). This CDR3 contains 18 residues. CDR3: CSAGQLASGRAGFREQYF. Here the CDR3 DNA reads TGCAGTGCTGGACAACTAGCCAGTGGGAGGGCTGGATTTAGGGAGCAGTACTTC.

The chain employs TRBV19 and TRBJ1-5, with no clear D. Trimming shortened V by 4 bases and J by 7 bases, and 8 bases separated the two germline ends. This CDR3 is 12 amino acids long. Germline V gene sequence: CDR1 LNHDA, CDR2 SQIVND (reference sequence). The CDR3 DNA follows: TGTGCCAGTAGTAACGGAGGCCAGCCCCAGCATTTT. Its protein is CASSNGGQPQHF.

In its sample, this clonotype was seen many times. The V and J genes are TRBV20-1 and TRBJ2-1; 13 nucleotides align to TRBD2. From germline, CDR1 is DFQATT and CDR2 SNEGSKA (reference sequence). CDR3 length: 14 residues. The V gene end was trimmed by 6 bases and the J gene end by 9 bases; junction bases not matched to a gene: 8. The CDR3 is CSAPGLAGVGEQFF. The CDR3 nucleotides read TGCAGTGCGCCAGGACTAGCGGGAGTCGGTGAGCAGTTCTTC.

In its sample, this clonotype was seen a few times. The CDR3 coding sequence is TGCGCCAGCAGCGTCCGGGACACCGATTATAATTCACCCCTCCACTTT. Its protein is CASSVRDTDYNSPLHF. The gene calls are TRBV4-1 and TRBJ1-6; tentatively, D is TRBD1 (6 bases). Trimming took off 5 bases at V and 4 bases at J, with 15 bases between the two ends. This CDR3 is 16 amino acids long. Germline V lookup: CDR1 MGHRA, CDR2 YSYEKL.

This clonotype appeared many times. In nucleotides, the CDR3 is TGTGCCAGCAGTTTGAGGAGGTCCGTGGATGAGCAGTTCTTC. Translating it yields CASSLRRSVDEQFF. This sequence joins TRBV12-3 or TRBV12-4 and TRBJ2-1; a possible D gene is TRBD2 (5 bases). V gave up 3 bases and J gave up 8 bases, with 14 bases separating them. CDR3 size: 14 residues.

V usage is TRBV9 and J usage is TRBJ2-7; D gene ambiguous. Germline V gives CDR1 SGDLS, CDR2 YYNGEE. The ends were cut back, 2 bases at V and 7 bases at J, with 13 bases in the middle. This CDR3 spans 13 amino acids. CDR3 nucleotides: TGTGCCAGCAGCGTGGGCACAGCGTCGGAGCAGTACTTC. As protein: CASSVGTASEQYF.